Each of the 29 T cell receptor beta chains below was sequenced from the same sample in a study of read filtering for tumor transcriptome and immune sequencing. The library was built from about 400 ng RNA with molecular barcoded adaptors for alpha/delta and beta/gamma chains. Using its own MiXCR run on the reads, TCRdb lists one record per CDR3 protein. The table has 20,000 to 30,000 distinct CDR3 sequences, more than 20% seen once. The sequencing sample was made of a population of CD138-negative cells sorted from bone marrow. The receptors were gathered from a donor at least 40 years old with multiple myeloma.

This clonotype was picked up many times. The genes are TRBV20-1 and TRBJ2-1, with 7 bases identical to TRBD2. Looked up from germline, CDR1 is DFQATT and CDR2 is SNEGSKA (reference sequence). The CDR3 is 19 amino acids. CDR3 sequence: CRGDYGTVGTRGRLNEQFF. Here the CDR3 DNA reads TGCAGGGGGGACTACGGGACTGTGGGGACCCGAGGCAGGCTTAATGAGCAGTTCTTC.

This clonotype was counted only a few times. The chain employs TRBV4-1 and TRBJ1-3; no clear D gene. The CDR3 is 17 residues long. V was cut by 4 bases and J by 4 bases, with 20 bases left in between. Per the germline V gene, CDR1 is MGHRA and CDR2 is YSYEKL. The CDR3 loop reads CASSPDTTATHGNTIYF. DNA for the CDR3: TGCGCCAGCAGCCCCGACACCACCGCCACCCACGGAAACACCATATATTTT.

Turning to this clonotype: A read error is the likely source, as a far larger clone sits one nucleotide away. The chain joins TRBV10-1 to TRBJ2-1; TRBD2 agrees at 7 bases. The length of the CDR3 is 15 residues. Germline V CDR1 and CDR2: WNHNN, SYGVQD (reference sequence). For the CDR3, the DNA is TGTGCCATCAGTGACCCGGGACTAACGTACAATGACCAGTTCTTC. Encoded protein: CAISDPGLTYNDQFF.

The chain combines TRBV19 with TRBJ2-2, with TRBD2 as a possible D gene (5 bases). V was clipped by 2 bases and J by 5 bases, with 9 bases between them. Germline CDR1 is LNHDA and CDR2 is SQIVND (reference sequence). The CDR3 runs 14 residues. The CDR3 DNA reads as TGTGCCAGTAGTATATCCCCGGGGACCGGGGAGCTGTTTTTT. Its protein product is CASSISPGTGELFF.

As to this clonotype: This may arise from a read error, as a much more abundant clone is one base away. The chain is built from TRBV6-5 and TRBJ2-7; no firm D call. This CDR3 is built from 12 residues. In germline, CDR1 is MNHEY, CDR2 SVGAGI. The CDR3: CASSYDGYEQHF. The CDR3 coding sequence is TGTGCCAGCAGTTACGACGGTTACGAGCAGCACTTC.

This clonotype was observed at least ten times. The V and J genes are TRBV29-1 and TRBJ2-1; 8 nucleotides line up with TRBD2. V gave up 5 bases and J gave up 8 bases; unmatched junction bases: 11. In germline, CDR1 is SQVTM, CDR2 ANQGSEA. This CDR3 is built from 14 residues. The CDR3 DNA follows: TGCAGCGTTAGGGGAAGCGGGAGTTGGGATGAGCAGTTCTTC. Translation: CSVRGSGSWDEQFF.

This clonotype was seen at least ten times. A much larger clone is a single base away; this may be a read error. The rearrangement links TRBV29-1 to TRBJ2-1; 12 bases map to TRBD2. In germline, CDR1 is SQVTM, CDR2 ANQGSEA. This CDR3 has 15 residues. The CDR3 DNA is TGCAGCGCCCTCGGCCCGGGACTAGCGGGTAATGGGCAGTTCTTC. Protein: CSALGPGLAGNGQFF.

This clonotype was counted at least ten times. The chain links TRBV28 to TRBJ1-5; TRBD1 is a possible D gene (6 bases). Germline CDR1 reads MDHEN; CDR2 reads SYDVKM. V lost 7 bases to trimming and J lost 7 bases, with 23 bases between them. This CDR3 contains 16 residues. CDR3 sequence reads: CASTDPRQEGGQPQHF. The CDR3 DNA reads TGTGCCAGCACCGACCCCCGACAGGAAGGAGGACAGCCCCAGCATTTT.

This clonotype was picked up many times. The gene calls are TRBV7-6 and TRBJ2-1; 8 bases fit TRBD2. The V and J ends lost 0 bases and 7 bases, in that order; junction bases with no gene match: 8. CDR3 size: 16 residues. Germline loops: CDR1 SGHVS, CDR2 FNYEAQ. The CDR3 is CASSLAPGRVNNEQFF. The CDR3 DNA reads as TGTGCCAGCAGCTTAGCACCCGGGAGGGTGAATAATGAGCAGTTCTTC.

The sample holds many counts of this clonotype. The V and J genes are TRBV11-2 and TRBJ2-2; D is possibly TRBD2 (5 bases). The germline V gene encodes CDR1 SGHAT and CDR2 FQNNGV. V was clipped by 7 bases and J by 5 bases, with 5 bases between them. The CDR3 is made up of 11 amino acids. The CDR3 is CASTGTGELFF. CDR3 nucleotide sequence: TGTGCCAGCACGGGGACCGGGGAGCTGTTTTTT.

In this sample, this clonotype turned up many times. The genes are TRBV29-1 and TRBJ2-1, with 11 bases lining up with TRBD2. CDR1 and CDR2 (germline): SQVTM, ANQGSEA. The CDR3 has 14 amino acids. V was pared by 4 bases and J by 9 bases, with 8 bases of the junction left unmatched. CDR3 residues: CSVVTSGVQGEQFF. In DNA, the CDR3 is TGCAGCGTTGTGACTAGCGGGGTCCAGGGTGAGCAGTTCTTC.

This clonotype was seen many times. V gene TRBV5-5 combines with J gene TRBJ2-7; 8 nucleotides align to TRBD1. This CDR3 region has 16 residues. Germline CDR1 SGHKS, CDR2 YYEKEE (reference sequence). V dropped 0 bases and J dropped 0; count of bases not matched to a gene: 5. CDR3 nucleotides: TGTGCCAGCAGCTTGGAAGGCGGGACAGGCTCCTACGAGCAGTACTTC. This gives the protein CASSLEGGTGSYEQYF. Full variable domain (remainder filled in from reference TRBV5-5 and TRBJ2-7): DAGVTQSPTHLIKTRGQQVTLRCSPISGHKSVSWYQQVLGQGPQFIFQYYEKEERGRGNFPDRFSARQFPNYSSELNVNALLLGDSALYLCASSLEGGTGSYEQYFGPGTRLTVT.

The sample holds many counts of this clonotype. The rearrangement joins TRBV4-1 to TRBJ1-1; D is unresolved. Germline-derived CDR1 and CDR2 are MGHRA and YSYEKL. The CDR3 consists of 14 residues. Trimming left V 1 base short and J 0 bases short, with 6 bases between. CDR3 nucleotide sequence: TGCGCCAGCAGCCAAGGAGACCTGAACACTGAAGCTTTCTTT. Its translation: CASSQGDLNTEAFF.

This clonotype was counted at least ten times. The chain uses TRBV11-3 and TRBJ1-1, with no clear D. The CDR3 is made up of 13 amino acids. Trimming took off 3 bases at V and 1 base at J, with 6 bases between the two ends. CDR1 and CDR2 (germline): SGHNT, YENEEA. CDR3 DNA sequence: TGTGCCAGCAGCTTTGAAGGGAACACTGAAGCTTTCTTT. It yields the protein CASSFEGNTEAFF.

This clonotype appeared a few times. The chain couples TRBV2 to TRBJ2-1; 11 bases align to TRBD2. V lost 2 bases and J lost 7; bases outside the gene matches: 4. CDR3 length equals 15 residues. The germline V gene encodes CDR1 SNHLY and CDR2 FYNNEI. The CDR3 nucleotides are TGTGCCAGCAGTGAACAACTAGCGGGAGAGAATGAGCAGTTCTTC. It codes for CASSEQLAGENEQFF.

This clonotype was seen only a few times. CDR3 in amino acids: CASSPTTPGLSYF. The CDR3 DNA reads as TGTGCCAGCAGTCCCACAACACCGGGACTCTCCTACTTC. This rearrangement joins TRBV6-2 or TRBV6-3 to TRBJ2-4, with D maybe TRBD2 (6 bases). Germline V gives CDR1 MNHEY, CDR2 SVGEGT. The CDR3 consists of 13 residues. Trimming stripped 5 bases from V and 16 bases from J, with 21 bases between.

This chain links TRBV15 with TRBJ2-3; TRBD2 matches at 12 bases. The J segment lost 4 bases and the V segment lost 5 bases, leaving 7 bases of the junction unmatched. This CDR3 has 16 amino acids. Germline V CDR1 and CDR2: LNHNV, YYDKDF (reference sequence). The CDR3: CATSGELAGGSDTQYF. The CDR3 DNA reads TGTGCCACCAGCGGGGAACTAGCGGGAGGATCAGATACGCAGTATTTT.

This clonotype was counted many times. The V and J genes are TRBV14 and TRBJ2-3, with D tentatively TRBD1 (5 bases). Looked up from germline, CDR1 is SGHDN and CDR2 is FVKESK. V was shortened by 4 bases and J by 8 bases, with 13 bases between the two germline ends. CDR3 length: 13 residues. CDR3 region: CASSRIRQGTQYF. In DNA, the CDR3 is TGTGCCAGCAGCCGGATCCGTCAGGGTACGCAGTATTTT.

This clonotype was seen at least ten times. This chain joins TRBV30 and TRBJ2-3, with D possibly being TRBD2 (6 bases). V was cut by 1 base and J by 6 bases, with 8 bases left in between. This CDR3 has 12 residues. The germline V gene has CDR1 GTSNPN and CDR2 SVGIG (reference sequence). This chain's CDR3 is CAWSGRGDTQYF. CDR3 bases: TGTGCCTGGAGTGGGAGGGGTGATACGCAGTATTTT.

The chain couples TRBV6-1 to TRBJ2-1; D is tentatively TRBD1 or TRBD2 (5 bases each). This CDR3 region has 14 residues. The V gene lost 8 bases and the J gene lost 3 bases, with 14 bases spanning the gap. The germline gives CDR1 MNHNS, CDR2 SASEGT. CDR3 residues: CASSSRDDYNEQFF. The DNA for the CDR3 is TGTGCCAGCTCATCCCGGGACGACTACAATGAGCAGTTCTTC.

V usage is TRBV10-3 and J usage is TRBJ2-6, with 7 nucleotides matching TRBD1. Germline V gene sequence: CDR1 ENHRY, CDR2 SYGVKD. The CDR3 sequence is 20 residues long. The V and J ends lost 3 bases and 0 bases, in that order; junction bases with no gene match: 14. CDR3 loop: CAISEYGTAISPSGANVLTF. The CDR3 nucleotides read TGTGCCATCAGTGAATACGGGACAGCCATCAGCCCCTCTGGGGCCAACGTCCTGACTTTC.

In this sample, this clonotype turned up many times. The junction differs from germline at one of its ends, possibly a read error. CDR3 coding DNA: TGCAGTGCTAGTCCTATAGCGGGAGGAGGGTACATTGAGCAGTTCTTC. This encodes CSASPIAGGGYIEQFF. The V call is TRBV20-1, the J call TRBJ2-1, with TRBD2 matching 10 bases. The germline CDR1 and CDR2 sequences are DFQATT and SNEGSKA (reference sequence). The length of the CDR3 is 16 residues.

This clonotype has at least ten counts. The V call is TRBV28, the J call TRBJ2-7; D is unresolved. The germline gives CDR1 MDHEN, CDR2 SYDVKM. Trimming removed 2 bases from V and 6 bases from J, with 17 bases in between. CDR3 size: 15 residues. DNA of the CDR3: TGTGCCAGCAGTTTAGTGAGCCCCTTCCGTCTCGAGCAGTACTTC. As protein: CASSLVSPFRLEQYF.

The table lists this clonotype with many counts. The CDR3 spells CASKGTLRPDTQYF. CDR3 DNA: TGTGCCAGCAAGGGGACTCTGAGGCCAGATACGCAGTATTTT. The rearrangement joins TRBV6-1 to TRBJ2-3, with D perhaps matching TRBD2 (6 bases). V dropped 7 bases and J dropped 4 bases, with 15 bases sitting between them. The CDR3 contains 14 residues. Germline CDR1 and CDR2: MNHNS and SASEGT.

This clonotype was seen more than once but under ten times. The chain carries TRBV19 and TRBJ2-3; 13 nucleotides match TRBD2. This CDR3 comprises 19 residues. The J segment lost 2 bases and the V segment lost 4 bases, leaving 12 bases of the junction unmatched. Per the germline V gene, CDR1 is LNHDA and CDR2 is SQIVND (reference sequence). This CDR3 is CASSTRQGGLAGVTDTQYF. The CDR3, as DNA: TGTGCCAGTAGTACAAGACAGGGCGGACTAGCGGGGGTCACAGATACGCAGTATTTT. The full variable domain, rest sourced from reference TRBV19 and TRBJ2-3, is DGGITQSPKYLFRKEGQNVTLSCEQNLNHDAMYWYRQDPGQGLRLIYYSQIVNDFQKGDIAEGYSVSREKKESFPLTVTSAQKNPTAFYLCASSTRQGGLAGVTDTQYFGPGTRLTVL.

The table lists this clonotype with many counts. J is TRBJ1-1 and V is TRBV3-1, with 8 bases aligning to TRBD1. The CDR3 spans 14 residues. V lost 3 bases and J lost 8; bases outside the gene matches: 8. Per germline, CDR1 LGHDT and CDR2 YNNKEL (reference sequence). CDR3 coding DNA: TGTGCCAGCAGCCAGACAGGGGTTGGGGCCGAAGCTTTCTTT. This codes for CASSQTGVGAEAFF.

Note on this clonotype: A read error is likely here: a far larger clone is one base away. V usage is TRBV5-8 and J usage is TRBJ2-4; D not resolved. The CDR3 contains 18 residues. Germline lookup yields CDR1 SGHTS and CDR2 YDEGEE. V was shortened by 0 bases and J by 0 bases, with 16 bases between the two germline ends. CDR3 amino acids: CASSLAWVKNKAKNIQYF. The CDR3 region has the DNA TGTGCCAGCAGCTTGGCCTGGGTGAAGAACAAAGCCAAAAACATTCAGTACTTC.

This clonotype has ten or more counts. The chain links TRBV20-1 to TRBJ2-7, with a tentative D call TRBD1 (5 bases). The CDR3 has 13 amino acids. The germline gives CDR1 DFQATT, CDR2 SNEGSKA (reference sequence). V lost 3 bases and J lost 2, with 11 bases in between. The CDR3 nucleotides read TGCAGTGCTAGTCCAGGGTACCCCTACGAGCAGTACTTC. It encodes CSASPGYPYEQYF.

This clonotype was seen many times. The gene calls are TRBV29-1 and TRBJ1-6; no firm D call. The J call may be mistaken, given a closer DNA end match to TRBJ1-1. Per the germline V gene, CDR1 is SQVTM and CDR2 is ANQGSEA. The CDR3 has 10 residues. The CDR3 DNA sequence: TGCAGCGTTCTCGTAACAGAAGCTTTCTTT. Translation gives CSVLVTEAFF.